This TCR beta chain is from a study of T-cell reconstitution after alpha-beta-depleted transplantation in children. General study results and limits: In some patients, recipient T cells and intrathymic progenitors surviving conditioning explained high day-60 diversity. Newly produced T cells mostly accounted for T-cell counts and diversity one year post-transplant.

As it was prepared, the TCRbeta library received unique molecular identifiers. TCRdb re-derived calls from the PCR reads in MiXCR, one entry per CDR3 protein. The repertoire holds a few hundred thousand distinct CDR3 sequences, about 9.4% seen once, with approximately 7.6% in the top ten. This clonotype occurred many times. Its antigen is unknown. Germline-derived CDR1 and CDR2 are SGHTA and FQGTGA. V lost 1 base and J lost 4, with 11 bases in between. CDR3 length: 15 residues. The chain carries TRBV7-3 and TRBJ2-1, with D possibly being TRBD2 (5 bases). The sample in question was PBMCs, obtained before TCRalphabeta/CD19-depleted stem cell transplant. The origin of this receptor is a boy less than two years old with acute myeloid leukemia, due to receive a stem cell transplant. In nucleotides, the CDR3 is TGTGCCAGCAGCTTAATTTCTAGCACTTACAATGAGCAGTTCTTC. It yields the protein CASSLISSTYNEQFF.